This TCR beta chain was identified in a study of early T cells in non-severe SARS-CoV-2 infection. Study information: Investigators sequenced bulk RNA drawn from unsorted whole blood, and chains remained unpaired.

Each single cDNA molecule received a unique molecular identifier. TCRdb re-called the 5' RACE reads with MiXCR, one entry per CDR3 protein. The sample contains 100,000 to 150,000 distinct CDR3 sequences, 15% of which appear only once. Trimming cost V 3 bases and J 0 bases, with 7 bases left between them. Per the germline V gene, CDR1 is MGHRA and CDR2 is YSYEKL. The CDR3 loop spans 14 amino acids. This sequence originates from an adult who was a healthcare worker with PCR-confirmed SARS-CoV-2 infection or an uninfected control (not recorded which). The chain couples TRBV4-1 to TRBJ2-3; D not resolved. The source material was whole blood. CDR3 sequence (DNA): TGCGCCAGCAGCCAGATGAAGAGCACAGATACGCAGTATTTT. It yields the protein CASSQMKSTDTQYF.